The 30 T cell receptor beta chains below come from one sample, sequenced in a study of blood T cell repertoires in COVID-19. Sequencing was performed with immunoSEQ multiplex PCR; in TCRdb, only in-frame clones are kept and a portion is missing. The sample lists around 130,000 clones; approximately 84% were seen once. Sequencing was done on a sample of peripheral blood. These TCRs come from a woman aged 55-69 years with acute or convalescent COVID-19.

The rearrangement joins TRBV19 to TRBJ1-5; TRBD1 is a possible D gene (5 bases). This CDR3 region has 15 residues. CDR1 and CDR2 (germline): LNHDA, SQIVND (reference sequence). Trimming removed 6 bases from V and 6 bases from J, with 18 bases in between. The CDR3: CASSPNGQGGQPQHF. The DNA of the CDR3 is TGTGCCAGTAGCCCCAACGGGCAGGGAGGTCAGCCCCAGCATTTT. Supplemented by reference TRBV19 and TRBJ1-5, the full variable domain reads DGGITQSPKYLFRKEGQNVTLSCEQNLNHDAMYWYRQDPGQGLRLIYYSQIVNDFQKGDIAEGYSVSREKKESFPLTVTSAQKNPTAFYLCASSPNGQGGQPQHFGDGTRLSIL.

V usage is TRBV21-1 and J usage is TRBJ2-7; TRBD2 is taken as the D call from the table, unchecked against the DNA. TRBV21-1 is termed a pseudogene. The CDR3 is 15 amino acids. CDR3 in amino acids: CASSPQRGGPYEQYF. The CDR3 region has the DNA TGTGCCAGCAGCCCCCAAAGGGGAGGGCCCTACGAGCAGTACTTC.

The chain links TRBV7-9 to TRBJ1-2; D is possibly TRBD1 (6 bases). Germline values: CDR1 SEHNR, CDR2 FQNEAQ (reference sequence). The CDR3 extends over 14 amino acids. Trimming shortened V by 5 bases and J by 6 bases, and 16 bases separated the two germline ends. CDR3 sequence reads: CASSRSGTFHGYTF. As DNA, the CDR3 is TGTGCCAGCAGCCGCTCCGGGACATTCCATGGCTACACCTTC.

This clone was picked up one time. A much larger clone differs from this one at a single base, so this may be a read error. The sample carries other DNA sequences with the same CDR3. CDR3 in amino acids: CASSLNIETQYF. CDR3 in DNA: TGTGCCAGCAGCTTAAATATCGAGACCCAGTACTTC. This chain joins TRBV7-9 and TRBJ2-5; D remains unclear. This CDR3 region has 12 residues. V dropped 2 bases and J dropped 5 bases, with 6 bases sitting between them. Per germline, CDR1 SEHNR and CDR2 FQNEAQ (reference sequence).

The chain employs TRBV3-1 (or the pseudogene TRBV3-2) and TRBJ1-2; 8 positions agree with TRBD1. The V gene end was trimmed by 1 base and the J gene end by 0 bases; junction bases not matched to a gene: 1. Germline V lookup: CDR1 LGHDT, CDR2 YNNKEL (reference sequence). CDR3 length: 15 residues. Here the CDR3 DNA reads TGTGCCAGCAGCCAAGTGGACAGGGCTAACTATGGCTACACCTTC. This codes for CASSQVDRANYGYTF.

The chain uses TRBV7-2 and TRBJ2-4; TRBD2 agrees at 7 bases. CDR1 is SGHTA and CDR2 is FQGNSA in the germline V gene. The V gene end was trimmed by 8 bases and the J gene end by 0 bases; junction bases not matched to a gene: 4. The CDR3 length is 14 residues. CDR3 bases: TGTGCCAGCGGGCTAGCGGTAGCCAAAAACATTCAGTACTTC. This codes for CASGLAVAKNIQYF.

This chain uses TRBV6-5 with TRBJ1-1; no firm D call. Germline V gives CDR1 MNHEY, CDR2 SVGAGI. Trimming stripped 2 bases from V and 6 bases from J, with 10 bases between. The CDR3 sequence is 13 residues long. CDR3 in amino acids: CASSYRELAEAFF. CDR3 sequence (DNA): TGTGCCAGCAGTTACAGGGAGTTGGCTGAAGCTTTCTTT.

This chain uses TRBV18 with TRBJ1-4; 8 bases align to TRBD1. CDR1 is KGHSH, CDR2 LQKENI, per germline. The CDR3 is made up of 14 amino acids. V dropped 2 bases and J dropped 6; count of bases not matched to a gene: 2. Here the CDR3 reads CASSPSRGHEKLFF. The DNA of the CDR3 is TGTGCCAGCTCACCATCCAGGGGGCATGAAAAACTGTTTTTT.

The CDR3 spells CSVLEGQPYGYTF. The DNA for the CDR3 is TGCAGCGTACTGGAGGGACAGCCCTATGGCTACACCTTC. The J gene is TRBJ1-2, the V gene TRBV29-1, with TRBD1 identical over 7 bases. Unmatched junction bases numbered 8, after V lost 6 bases and J lost 4 bases. Germline V CDR1 and CDR2: SQVTM, ANQGSEA. The CDR3 extends over 13 amino acids.

The J gene is TRBJ1-5, the V gene TRBV18, with TRBD1 as a possible D gene (5 bases). The CDR3 has 17 residues. Germline CDR1 KGHSH, CDR2 LQKENI. V shed 6 bases and J shed 0 bases, with 18 bases lying between them. CDR3 coding DNA: TGTGCCAGCTCTCCTCCCGGGGGGGGACCTAGCAATCAGCCCCAGCATTTT. This encodes CASSPPGGGPSNQPQHF.

The gene calls are TRBV7-9 and TRBJ2-1, with 13 positions matching TRBD2. Per germline, CDR1 SEHNR and CDR2 FQNEAQ (reference sequence). The CDR3 has 19 amino acids. Unmatched junction bases numbered 12, after V lost 6 bases and J lost 1 base. Written as DNA, the CDR3 is TGTGCCAGCAGGGACGGGGGACTAGCGGGGTTAGGGTCCTACAATGAGCAGTTCTTC. Translation: CASRDGGLAGLGSYNEQFF.

In regard to this clone: Other DNA sequences of this sample code for an identical CDR3. V and J are TRBV7-9 and TRBJ1-5; D gene ambiguous. V was pared by 2 bases and J by 2 bases, with 4 bases between. The CDR3 length is 13 residues. The germline gives CDR1 SEHNR, CDR2 FQNEAQ (reference sequence). The CDR3 DNA is TGTGCCAGCAGCTTATCAGGCAATCAGCCCCAGCATTTT. It is translated as CASSLSGNQPQHF.

The chain couples TRBV25-1 to TRBJ1-1; a possible D gene is TRBD1 (5 bases). The germline V gene encodes CDR1 MGHDK and CDR2 SYGVNS. V dropped 3 bases and J dropped 9 bases, with 11 bases sitting between them. This CDR3 region has 12 residues. The CDR3 reads CASSDQGSKAFF. The CDR3 DNA reads TGTGCCAGCAGTGACCAGGGAAGCAAAGCTTTCTTT.

A single count supports this clone. The chain is built from TRBV5-1 and TRBJ2-6, with 11 bases lining up with TRBD1. Trimming took 4 bases from V and 1 from J; bases not matched to a gene: 4. The germline V gene has CDR1 SGHRS and CDR2 YFSETQ. The CDR3 totals 17 residues. The CDR3 nucleotides read TGCGCCAGCAGCCTGGACAGGGGGCTTTCTGGGGCCAACGTCCTGACTTTC. It encodes CASSLDRGLSGANVLTF.

The chain links TRBV28 to TRBJ2-1; tentative D call: TRBD1 (6 bases). The CDR3 extends over 12 amino acids. The germline V and J ends were trimmed by 8 bases and 7 bases, with 12 bases remaining between them. Germline V gene lookup returns CDR1 MDHEN and CDR2 SYDVKM. The DNA of the CDR3 is TGTGCCAGCCAGGACAGTAGGAATGAGCAGTTCTTC. This sequence encodes CASQDSRNEQFF.

This clone was recorded a few times. The J gene is TRBJ1-1, the V gene TRBV13; TRBD1 is a possible D gene (5 bases). Germline V gene sequence: CDR1 PRHDT, CDR2 FYEKMQ (reference sequence). The CDR3 is 13 residues long. With 2 bases removed from V and 6 bases from J, the gap between germline ends came to 10 bases. CDR3 sequence: CASSLWRQPEAFF. The CDR3 DNA sequence: TGTGCCAGCAGCTTATGGAGACAGCCTGAAGCTTTCTTT.

This rearrangement joins TRBV19 to TRBJ1-1, with a tentative D call TRBD1 (6 bases). V shed 2 bases and J shed 5 bases, with 6 bases lying between them. Germline CDR1 reads LNHDA; CDR2 reads SQIVND (reference sequence). This CDR3 spans 12 amino acids. This CDR3 reads CASSIQGTEAFF. CDR3 DNA sequence: TGTGCCAGTAGTATACAGGGGACTGAAGCTTTCTTT.

In its sample, this clone was seen once. The chain joins TRBV2 to TRBJ1-1, with D unresolved. The CDR3 sequence is 12 residues long. Germline V gene sequence: CDR1 SNHLY, CDR2 FYNNEI. Trimming left V 6 bases short and J 0 bases short, with 5 bases between. CDR3 amino acids: CASREMNTEAFF. DNA of the CDR3: TGTGCCAGCAGGGAGATGAACACTGAAGCTTTCTTT.

The chain links TRBV2 to TRBJ1-5; TRBD1 might be the D (5 bases). This CDR3 contains 13 residues. Between the trimmed V and J ends, which lost 7 bases and 5 bases, there was a span of 12 bases. Germline V gene sequence: CDR1 SNHLY, CDR2 FYNNEI. CDR3 sequence (DNA): TGTGCCAGCAATGGGGCTCCACATCAGCCCCAGCATTTT. This sequence encodes CASNGAPHQPQHF.

This chain connects TRBV30 to TRBJ2-2, with 8 bases fitting TRBD1. The length of the CDR3 is 16 residues. In germline, CDR1 is GTSNPN, CDR2 SVGIG (reference sequence). Losses at the gene ends were 3 bases for V and 2 bases for J; bases not matched to a gene: 8. The CDR3 nucleotides read TGTGCCTGGAGGAGGGGGACAGGCTCAAACACCGGGGAGCTGTTTTTT. This codes for CAWRRGTGSNTGELFF.

The chain couples TRBV19 to TRBJ2-7, with D possibly TRBD2 on 6 matching bases. The CDR3 sequence is 15 residues long. The V end lost 2 bases, the J end lost 2 bases, and 13 bases lay between the germline ends. Germline assignment: CDR1 LNHDA and CDR2 SQIVND (reference sequence). The CDR3 spells CASSISGSGAYEQYF. CDR3 DNA: TGTGCCAGTAGTATATCCGGGTCGGGAGCCTACGAGCAGTACTTC.

V usage is TRBV30 and J usage is TRBJ2-2, with TRBD1 as a possible D gene (6 bases). V was clipped by 5 bases and J by 0 bases, with 13 bases between them. From germline, CDR1 is GTSNPN and CDR2 SVGIG (reference sequence). The CDR3 loop spans 15 amino acids. The CDR3 DNA reads TGTGCCTGGGGGAAGACAGGAACGAACACCGGGGAGCTGTTTTTT. It codes for CAWGKTGTNTGELFF.

The chain has TRBV18 and TRBJ1-4, with a tentative D call TRBD1 (6 bases). CDR1 KGHSH and CDR2 LQKENI come from the germline V gene. This CDR3 has 15 amino acids. Deletions cut 2 bases from V and 5 bases from J, with 12 bases between. CDR3 bases: TGTGCCAGCTCACCAAGGGGGAACGGAAATGAAAAACTGTTTTTT. It specifies CASSPRGNGNEKLFF.

The chain links TRBV6-5 to TRBJ1-4, with 7 nucleotides matching TRBD1. Germline V gene data show CDR1 as MNHEY and CDR2 as SVGAGI. J gave up 6 bases and V 0 bases, and 4 bases lay outside the gene matches. CDR3 length: 15 amino acids. This chain's CDR3 is CASSYSGGWDEKLFF. The CDR3 nucleotides are TGTGCCAGCAGTTACTCAGGGGGCTGGGATGAAAAACTGTTTTTT.

V is TRBV7-9 and J is TRBJ2-5, with 7 positions matching TRBD1. V shed 10 bases, J shed 5 bases, and the junction held 16 bases outside the gene matches. CDR1 and CDR2 (germline): SEHNR, FQNEAQ (reference sequence). The CDR3 contains 15 residues. The chain's CDR3 is CAIPEFDRVKETQYF. The CDR3 DNA follows: TGTGCCATCCCCGAGTTCGACAGGGTGAAGGAGACCCAGTACTTC.

This clone came up a few times. The J gene is TRBJ1-5, the V gene TRBV19; TRBD1 matches 9 bases. Germline loops: CDR1 LNHDA, CDR2 SQIVND (reference sequence). The CDR3 sequence is 14 residues long. V was pared by 3 bases and J by 5 bases, with 2 bases of the junction left unmatched. The CDR3: CASSIWTGDQPQHF. The CDR3 nucleotides read TGTGCCAGTAGTATTTGGACAGGGGATCAGCCCCAGCATTTT.

This chain uses TRBV30 with TRBJ1-2, with 9 bases that match TRBD1. Germline CDR1 reads GTSNPN; CDR2 reads SVGIG (reference sequence). The CDR3 is 15 amino acids. The ends lost 4 bases at V and 4 bases at J; junction bases unmatched: 10. The CDR3 coding sequence is TGTGCCTGGAAGTTGGGACAGGGAGGGCTCTATGGCTACACCTTC. Translating it yields CAWKLGQGGLYGYTF.

This clone was seen a few times. The J gene is TRBJ2-1, the V gene TRBV29-1, with 7 nucleotides matching TRBD2. The CDR3 runs to 16 residues. V trimming: 4 bases; J trimming: 0 bases; junction bases outside the gene matches: 9. Germline V CDR1 and CDR2: SQVTM, ANQGSEA. The CDR3 bases are TGCAGCGTTGGGGGGGGTTGGGCGAGCTCCTACAATGAGCAGTTCTTC. Protein: CSVGGGWASSYNEQFF.

The V and J genes are TRBV10-1 and TRBJ1-2; D unclear. This CDR3 is built from 13 residues. V was pared by 4 bases and J by 4 bases, with 10 bases between. The germline V gene has CDR1 WNHNN and CDR2 SYGVQD (reference sequence). The CDR3 is CASSGRQLYGYTF. The CDR3 DNA reads TGCGCCAGCAGTGGGAGGCAGCTCTATGGCTACACCTTC.

V and J are TRBV11-3 and TRBJ2-5, with D tentatively TRBD1 (6 bases). Germline CDR1 reads SGHNT; CDR2 reads YENEEA. The CDR3 is 13 amino acids. Between the trimmed V and J ends, which lost 5 bases and 4 bases, there was a span of 11 bases. CDR3 sequence (DNA): TGTGCCAGCAGCCTCGGACAGAGAGAGACCCAGTACTTC. It encodes CASSLGQRETQYF. The full variable domain, its missing parts supplied by reference TRBV11-3 and TRBJ2-5, is EAGVVQSPRYKIIEKKQPVAFWCNPISGHNTLYWYLQNLGQGPELLIRYENEEAVDDSQLPKDRFSAERLKGVDSTLKIQPAELGDSAVYLCASSLGQRETQYFGPGTRLLVL.